The rows below give T cell receptor beta chains drawn from one sample of a study of graft-versus-host responses after intestinal transplantation. This table comes from immunoSEQ multiplex PCR, and its TCRdb copy is limited to in-frame clones, with some not included. The repertoire has around 92,000 clones, roughly 88% of them found once; the top ten carry around 1.4%. Sequenced material: PBMCs, taken 255 days after intestinal transplant. The receptors stem from a human patient who received an intestinal transplant, so some T cells may come from the graft donor. CDR3s include the opening cysteine and the closing phenylalanine or tryptophan. The D gene is left open where the match is weak. Clone size, where shown, is once, few, many, or a class for clones that have expanded.

size: NA; V: TRBV7-2; D: TRBD2; J: TRBJ2-1; DNA: TGTGCCAGCAGCTTAGAAGGAGCGAGCGGGGGGGCTTATGAGCAGTTCTTC; CDR3: CASSLEGASGGAYEQFF
size: NA; V: TRBV5-4; D: TRBD2; J: TRBJ2-5; DNA: TGTGCCAGCAGCGACGGGACTCCGCGGGGGGAGACCCAGTACTTC; CDR3: CASSDGTPRGETQYF
size: NA; V: TRBV18; D: NA; J: TRBJ1-3; DNA: TGTGCCAGCTCACCGGTTGCGCAAGCCTCTGGAAACACCATATATTTT; CDR3: CASSPVAQASGNTIYF
size: NA; V: TRBV19; D: TRBD1; J: TRBJ2-1; DNA: TGTGCCAGTTCATCCGGACAGGGGGTTGAGCAGTTCTTC; CDR3: CASSSGQGVEQFF
size: NA; V: TRBV5-4; D: TRBD1; J: TRBJ1-1; DNA: TGTGCCAGCAGCTTGTGGCAGGGGGCGCCTCCAAACACTGAAGCTTTCTTT; CDR3: CASSLWQGAPPNTEAFF
size: few; V: TRBV7-3; D: NA; J: TRBJ2-6; DNA: TGTGCCAGCAGCCCTATCCCTCGCTCTGGGGCCAACGTCCTGACTTTC; CDR3: CASSPIPRSGANVLTF
size: NA; V: TRBV9; D: NA; J: TRBJ1-3; DNA: TGTGCCAGCAGCGTGGAAACAGTTTTCTCTGGAAACACCATATATTTT; CDR3: CASSVETVFSGNTIYF
size: NA; V: TRBV28; D: NA; J: TRBJ2-1; DNA: TGTGCCAGCAGTTTTAACAGGATCGATTACAATGAGCAGTTCTTC; CDR3: CASSFNRIDYNEQFF
size: NA; V: TRBV6-1; D: NA; J: TRBJ1-4; DNA: TGTGCCAGCAGTTATGGAGGGGAGGATGAAAAACTGTTTTTT; CDR3: CASSYGGEDEKLFF
size: NA; V: TRBV6-1; D: TRBD2; J: TRBJ2-1; DNA: TGTGCCAGCAAGGGACTAGCGTACAATGAGCAGTTCTTC; CDR3: CASKGLAYNEQFF
size: NA; V: TRBV6-5; D: TRBD2; J: TRBJ2-2; DNA: TGTGCCAGCAGAGCGGGGGGGCAGGACACCGGGGAGCTGTTTTTT; CDR3: CASRAGGQDTGELFF
size: NA; V: TRBV7-9; D: NA; J: TRBJ2-5; DNA: TGTGCCAGCAGCTTAGGCAGGTATTCCGAGACCCAGTACTTC; CDR3: CASSLGRYSETQYF
size: NA; V: TRBV27; D: NA; J: TRBJ1-4; DNA: TGTGCCAGCAGCCTCTGGGGGCAGAGAGAAAAACTGTTTTTT; CDR3: CASSLWGQREKLFF
size: NA; V: TRBV28; D: NA; J: TRBJ1-4; DNA: TGTGCCAGCAGTTTTAGCGGGGATTGGGATGAAAAACTGTTTTTT; CDR3: CASSFSGDWDEKLFF
size: NA; V: TRBV28; D: NA; J: TRBJ2-6; DNA: TGTGCCAGCAGTTTCATGGCTGGGGCCAACGTCCTGACTTTC; CDR3: CASSFMAGANVLTF
size: NA; V: TRBV9; D: NA; J: TRBJ1-3; DNA: TGTGCCAGCAGCGTCGGCGGACGTTCTTCTTCTGGAAACACCATATATTTT; CDR3: CASSVGGRSSSGNTIYF
size: NA; V: TRBV4-3; D: NA; J: TRBJ1-1; DNA: TGCGCCAGCAGCCAAATCGGGGAGAACACTGAAGCTTTCTTT; CDR3: CASSQIGENTEAFF
size: few; V: TRBV11-2; D: NA; J: TRBJ1-1; DNA: TGTGCCAGCAGCTTCCGGTTGAACACTGAAGCTTTCTTT; CDR3: CASSFRLNTEAFF
size: NA; V: TRBV7-8; D: NA; J: TRBJ1-1; DNA: TGTGCCAGCAGCTTGGGGACCGTGAACACTGAAGCTTTCTTT; CDR3: CASSLGTVNTEAFF
size: NA; V: TRBV7-2; D: TRBD2; J: TRBJ2-7; DNA: TGTGCCAGCAGCTCCCTGACTAGCTCCAACGAGCAGTACTTC; CDR3: CASSSLTSSNEQYF
size: NA; V: TRBV29-1; D: NA; J: TRBJ2-5; DNA: TGCAGCGTTGCGGGACTCCCCGAGACCCAGTACTTC; CDR3: CSVAGLPETQYF
size: NA; V: TRBV9; D: NA; J: TRBJ2-1; DNA: TGTGCCAGCAGCGTAGATGGGAGCAACTCCTACAATGAGCAGTTCTTC; CDR3: CASSVDGSNSYNEQFF
size: NA; V: TRBV19; D: TRBD1; J: TRBJ1-5; DNA: TGTGCCAGTAGTGGACAGGGTACAAATCCAAATCAGCCCCAGCATTTT; CDR3: CASSGQGTNPNQPQHF
size: NA; V: TRBV27; D: TRBD1; J: TRBJ2-5; DNA: TGTGCCAGCAGTTTCGGGACAGGGGTGGAGACCCAGTACTTC; CDR3: CASSFGTGVETQYF
size: NA; V: TRBV11-3; D: NA; J: TRBJ2-2; DNA: TGTGCCAGCAGCTTAGGCGTCGCCGGGACAGGGGAGCTGTTTTTT; CDR3: CASSLGVAGTGELFF
size: NA; V: TRBV6-6; D: NA; J: TRBJ2-1; DNA: TGTGCCAGCAGTTATGTTATTGATAACGGCAATGAGCAGTTCTTC; CDR3: CASSYVIDNGNEQFF
size: NA; V: TRBV5-1; D: NA; J: TRBJ2-5; DNA: TGCGCCAGCAGCTTGACGCGGGGTGTCCAAGAGACCCAGTACTTC; CDR3: CASSLTRGVQETQYF
size: few; V: TRBV5-5; D: NA; J: TRBJ1-2; DNA: TGTGCCAGCAGCTTGGACGCGGATGGCTACACCTTC; CDR3: CASSLDADGYTF
size: NA; V: TRBV11-1; D: NA; J: TRBJ1-6; DNA: TGTGCCAGCACCTTAGGATCCAATAATTCACCCCTCCACTTT; CDR3: CASTLGSNNSPLHF